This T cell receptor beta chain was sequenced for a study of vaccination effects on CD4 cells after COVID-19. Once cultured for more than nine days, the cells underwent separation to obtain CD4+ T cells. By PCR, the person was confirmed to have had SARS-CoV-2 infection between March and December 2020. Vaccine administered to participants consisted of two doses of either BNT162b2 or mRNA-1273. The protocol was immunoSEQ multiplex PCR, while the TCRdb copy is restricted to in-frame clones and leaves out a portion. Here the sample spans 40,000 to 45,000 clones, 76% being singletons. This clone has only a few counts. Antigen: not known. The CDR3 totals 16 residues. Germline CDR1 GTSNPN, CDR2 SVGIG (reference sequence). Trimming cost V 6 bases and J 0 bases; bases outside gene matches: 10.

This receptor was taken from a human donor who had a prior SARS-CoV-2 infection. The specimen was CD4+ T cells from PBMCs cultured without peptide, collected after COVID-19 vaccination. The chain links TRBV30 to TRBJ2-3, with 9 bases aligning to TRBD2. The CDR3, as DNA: TGTGCCTGTACCTATAGCGGGGGCTCTAGCACAGATACGCAGTATTTT. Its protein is CACTYSGGSSTDTQYF.